This record concerns one T cell receptor (beta chain) sequence. The sample comes from a study of human T cells and chemical hapten exposure. TCRdb redid the calling of the RACE reads with MiXCR, one entry per CDR3 protein. The data show around 120,000 distinct CDR3 sequences, with roughly 14% seen just once and roughly 3.1% held by the top ten. Time point in this sample: pre-sensitization, week 0. The treatment denotes: therapeutic diphenylcyclopropenone sensitization with weekly scalp DPC. Germline V gene lookup returns CDR1 LGHNA and CDR2 YSLEER. The germline V and J ends were trimmed by 0 bases and 1 base, with 10 bases remaining between them. The CDR3 runs 15 residues.

This chain joins TRBV4-3 and TRBJ2-7, with D uncertain. The source was whole blood, collected in connection with sensitization to the hapten diphenylcyclopropenone (DPC). This TCR was sampled from a woman under 30 with alopecia areata. Some clones in this sample may be carry-over from other donors' samples. The DNA of the CDR3 is TGCGCCAGCAGCCAAGATGGGCCCGGATCCTACGAGCAGTACTTC. This codes for CASSQDGPGSYEQYF.